Listed below are T cell receptor beta chains from one sample, sequenced in a study of vaccination and CD4 T cells after COVID-19. Each CDR3 protein is one row after TCRdb ran MiXCR on the PCR reads. The data hold 20,000 to 25,000 distinct CDR3 sequences, with roughly 62% observed a single time. The starting material was CD4+ T cells from blood, obtained before SARS-CoV-2 vaccination. Receptors were obtained from a human donor who had recovered from COVID-19. The CDR3 runs from the conserved cysteine through the conserved F or W. A D gene is named only where the DNA matches it firmly. Clone size is stated in some rows and not others, as once, few, many or a class when expanded.

DNA	CDR3	V	J	size	D
TGTGCCAGCACAAAAACGGGACGGCACTACGAGCAGTACTTC	CASTKTGRHYEQYF	TRBV6-1	TRBJ2-7	-	-
TGTGCCAGCAGTGCGGAGGGGCAGCCCCAGCATTTT	CASSAEGQPQHF	TRBV2	TRBJ1-5	-	-
TGCAGTGCAGATGGGACCTTCAATGAGCAGTTCTTC	CSADGTFNEQFF	TRBV20-1	TRBJ2-1	-	-
TGCAGTGCTGAACCGGGACTAGCGGATTACGAGCAGTACTTC	CSAEPGLADYEQYF	TRBV20-1	TRBJ2-7	-	TRBD2
TGCAGTGCTATGAGGCTAGGAGAGACCCAGTACTTC	CSAMRLGETQYF	TRBV20-1	TRBJ2-5	-	-
TGTGCCAGCAGCCCGAGTTGGGATGACACAGATACGCAGTATTTT	CASSPSWDDTDTQYF	TRBV7-6	TRBJ2-3	-	-
TGTGCCACCAGTGATCCTACTAGCCGCCACGAGCAGTACTTC	CATSDPTSRHEQYF	TRBV24-1	TRBJ2-7	-	-
TGTGCCAGCAGCTTTGACAGCAATAGCAATCAGCCCCAGCATTTT	CASSFDSNSNQPQHF	TRBV5-8	TRBJ1-5	-	-
TGCAGTGCTAGCGGGGGGGCGGGCCTTCCTCTCAATGAGCAGTTCTTC	CSASGGAGLPLNEQFF	TRBV20-1	TRBJ2-1	-	TRBD2
TGTGCCATCAGTGAGTTAGCGGGTACCGGGGAGCTGTTTTTT	CAISELAGTGELFF	TRBV10-3	TRBJ2-2	-	TRBD2
TGTGCCAGCAGCCAGGGGGGCGGGTACACTGAAGCTTTCTTT	CASSQGGGYTEAFF	TRBV28	TRBJ1-1	-	TRBD1
TGTGCCAGCGAAGCAGGTACGGGAGGGCCCCAGCATTTT	CASEAGTGGPQHF	TRBV7-9	TRBJ1-5	few	-
TGCAGTGCCTTAAGGAGACAGGACGGGGCAGATACGCAGTATTTT	CSALRRQDGADTQYF	TRBV20-1	TRBJ2-3	few	-
TGTGCCAGCAGTGTAGCCAAGGAGACCCAGTACTTC	CASSVAKETQYF	TRBV2	TRBJ2-5	-	-
TGTGCCAGCAGCTTAGCATCAGGGCTGAATTCACCCCTCCACTTT	CASSLASGLNSPLHF	TRBV7-9	TRBJ1-6	-	-
TGTGCCAGCAGAAAAATTTATACGCAGTATTTT	CASRKIYTQYF	TRBV27	TRBJ2-3	-	-
TGCGCCAGCAGCCCGGGACAGGCATACACTGAAGCTTTCTTT	CASSPGQAYTEAFF	TRBV5-1	TRBJ1-1	-	TRBD1
TGCAGTGCTAGGGACAGTCACATGAACACTGAAGCTTTCTTT	CSARDSHMNTEAFF	TRBV20-1	TRBJ1-1	few	-
TGCGCCAGCAGCTTGGACTGGCAAGAGACCCAGTACTTC	CASSLDWQETQYF	TRBV5-1	TRBJ2-5	-	-
TGCAGTGCTAGCCCCAGTAACTACGAGCAGTACTTC	CSASPSNYEQYF	TRBV20-1	TRBJ2-7	few	-
TGTGCCAGCAGTGAATTGGGGGGTGGTCGTGGGAACCAGTACTTC	CASSELGGGRGNQYF	TRBV2	TRBJ2-7	once	-
TGCAGTGCTAGAGTTCGGACCTACGAGCAGTACTTC	CSARVRTYEQYF	TRBV20-1	TRBJ2-7	-	-